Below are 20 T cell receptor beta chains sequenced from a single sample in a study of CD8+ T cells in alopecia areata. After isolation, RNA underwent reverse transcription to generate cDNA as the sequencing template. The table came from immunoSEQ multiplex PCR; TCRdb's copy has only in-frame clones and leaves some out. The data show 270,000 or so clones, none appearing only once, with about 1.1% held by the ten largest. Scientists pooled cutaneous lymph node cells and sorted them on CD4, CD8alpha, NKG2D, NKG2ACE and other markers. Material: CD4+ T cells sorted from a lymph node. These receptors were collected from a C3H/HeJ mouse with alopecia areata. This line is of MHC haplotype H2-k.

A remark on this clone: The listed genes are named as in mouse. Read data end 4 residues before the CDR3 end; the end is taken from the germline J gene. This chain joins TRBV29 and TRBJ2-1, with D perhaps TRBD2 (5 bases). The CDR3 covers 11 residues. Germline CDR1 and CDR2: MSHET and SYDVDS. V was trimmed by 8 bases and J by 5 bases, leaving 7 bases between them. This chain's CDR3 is CASSGNAEQFF. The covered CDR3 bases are TGTGCTAGCTCTGGGAATGCT.

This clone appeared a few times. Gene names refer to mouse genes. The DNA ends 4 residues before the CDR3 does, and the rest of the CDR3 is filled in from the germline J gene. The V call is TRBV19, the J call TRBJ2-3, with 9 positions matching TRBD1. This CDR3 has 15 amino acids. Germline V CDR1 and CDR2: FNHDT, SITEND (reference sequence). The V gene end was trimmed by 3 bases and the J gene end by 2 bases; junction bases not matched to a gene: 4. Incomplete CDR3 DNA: TGTGCCAGCAGTAACAGGGGGCGAGTTGCAGAA. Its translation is CASSNRGRVAE. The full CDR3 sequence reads CASSNRGRVAETLYF. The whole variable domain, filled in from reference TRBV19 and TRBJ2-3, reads GGIITQTPKFLIGQEGQKLTLKCQQNFNHDTMYWYRQDSGKGLRLIYYSITENDLQKGDLSEGYDASREKKSSFSLTVTSAQKNEMAVFLCASSNRGRVAETLYFGSGTRLTVL.

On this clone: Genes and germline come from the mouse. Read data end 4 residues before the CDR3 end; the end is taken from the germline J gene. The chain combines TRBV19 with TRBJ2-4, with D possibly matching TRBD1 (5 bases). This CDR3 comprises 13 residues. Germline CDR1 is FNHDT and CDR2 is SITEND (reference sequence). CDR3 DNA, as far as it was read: TGTGCCAGCAGTAATCAGGGTATGAAC. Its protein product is CASSNQGMN. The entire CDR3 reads CASSNQGMNTLYF.

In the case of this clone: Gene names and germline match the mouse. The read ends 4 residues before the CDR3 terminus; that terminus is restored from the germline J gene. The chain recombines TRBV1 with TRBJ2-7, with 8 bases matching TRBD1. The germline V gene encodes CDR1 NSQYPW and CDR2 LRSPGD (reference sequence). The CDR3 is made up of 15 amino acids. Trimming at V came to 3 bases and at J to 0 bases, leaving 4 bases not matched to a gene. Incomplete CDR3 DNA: TGCACCTGCAGTGCCCCGGGACAGGACTCCTAT. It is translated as CTCSAPGQDSY. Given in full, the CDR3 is CTCSAPGQDSYEQYF.

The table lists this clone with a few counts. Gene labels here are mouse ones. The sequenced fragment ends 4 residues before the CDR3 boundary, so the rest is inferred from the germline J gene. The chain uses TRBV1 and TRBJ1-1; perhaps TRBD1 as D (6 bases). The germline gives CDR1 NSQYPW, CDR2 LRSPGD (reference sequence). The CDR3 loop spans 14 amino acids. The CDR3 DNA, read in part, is TGCACCTGCAGTGCAGATCCGGGGGGGCGA. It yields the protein CTCSADPGGR. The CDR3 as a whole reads CTCSADPGGREVFF.

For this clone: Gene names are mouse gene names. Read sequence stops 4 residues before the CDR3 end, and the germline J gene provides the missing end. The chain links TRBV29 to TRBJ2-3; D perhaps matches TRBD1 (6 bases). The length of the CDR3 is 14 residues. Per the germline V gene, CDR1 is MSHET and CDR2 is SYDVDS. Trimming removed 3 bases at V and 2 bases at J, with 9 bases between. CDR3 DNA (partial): TGTGCTAGCAGTTTCGGGACATCTGCAGAA. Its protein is CASSFGTSAE. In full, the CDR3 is CASSFGTSAETLYF. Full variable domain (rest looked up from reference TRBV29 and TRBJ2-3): DMKVTQMPRYLIKRMGENVLLECGQDMSHETMYWYRQDPGLGLQLIYISYDVDSNSEGDIPKGYRVSRKKREHFSLILDSAKTNQTSVYFCASSFGTSAETLYFGSGTRLTVL.

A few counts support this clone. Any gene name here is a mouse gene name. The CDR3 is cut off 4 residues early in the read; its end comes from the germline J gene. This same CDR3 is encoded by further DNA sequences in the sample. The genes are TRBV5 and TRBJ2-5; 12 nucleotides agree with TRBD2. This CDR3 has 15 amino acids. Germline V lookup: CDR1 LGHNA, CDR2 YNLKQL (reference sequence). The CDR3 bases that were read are TGTGCCAGCAGCCCCCGACTGGGGGGGCGTGAC. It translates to CASSPRLGGRD. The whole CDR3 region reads CASSPRLGGRDTQYF.

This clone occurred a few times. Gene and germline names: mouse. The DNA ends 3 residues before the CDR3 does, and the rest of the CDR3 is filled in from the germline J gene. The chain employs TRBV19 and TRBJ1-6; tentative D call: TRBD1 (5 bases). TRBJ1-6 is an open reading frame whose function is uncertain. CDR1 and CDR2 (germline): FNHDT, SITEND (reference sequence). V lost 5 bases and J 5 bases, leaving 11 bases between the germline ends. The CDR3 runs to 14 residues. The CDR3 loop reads CASSAGWDNSPLYF. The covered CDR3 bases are TGTGCCAGCAGCGCAGGGTGGGATAATTCGCCC.

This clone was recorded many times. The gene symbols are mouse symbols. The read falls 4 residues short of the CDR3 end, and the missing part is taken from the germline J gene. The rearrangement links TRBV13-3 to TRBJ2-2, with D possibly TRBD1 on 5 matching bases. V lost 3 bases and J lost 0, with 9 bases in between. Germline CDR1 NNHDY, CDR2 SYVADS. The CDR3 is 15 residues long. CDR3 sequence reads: CASSADTSNTGQLYF. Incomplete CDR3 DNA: TGTGCCAGCAGTGCGGACACCTCAAACACCGGG.

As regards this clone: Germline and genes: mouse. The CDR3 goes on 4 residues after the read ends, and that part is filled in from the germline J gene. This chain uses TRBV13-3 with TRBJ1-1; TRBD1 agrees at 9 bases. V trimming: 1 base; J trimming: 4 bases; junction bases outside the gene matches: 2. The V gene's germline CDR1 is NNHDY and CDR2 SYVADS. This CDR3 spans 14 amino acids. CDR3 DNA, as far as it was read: TGTGCCAGCAGTGATCAGGACAGGGGCACA. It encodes CASSDQDRGT. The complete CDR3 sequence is CASSDQDRGTEVFF.

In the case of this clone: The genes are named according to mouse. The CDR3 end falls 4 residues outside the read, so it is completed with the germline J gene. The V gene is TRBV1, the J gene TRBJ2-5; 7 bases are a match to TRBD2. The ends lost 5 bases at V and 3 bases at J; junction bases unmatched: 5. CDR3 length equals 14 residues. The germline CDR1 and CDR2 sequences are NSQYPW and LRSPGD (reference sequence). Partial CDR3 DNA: TGCACCTGCAGTCCCCCGGGACTGCAAGAC. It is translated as CTCSPPGLQD. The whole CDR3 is CTCSPPGLQDTQYF.

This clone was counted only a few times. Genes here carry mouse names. CDR3 sequence reads: CASSDAQTGQLYF. The covered CDR3 bases are TGTGCCAGCAGTGATGCCCAAACCGGG. V and J are TRBV13-3 and TRBJ2-2; D is unresolved. The read terminates 4 residues before the CDR3 end, so the remaining end is supplied by the germline J gene. The CDR3 covers 13 residues. V lost 0 bases to trimming and J lost 5 bases, with 5 bases between them. Looked up from germline, CDR1 is NNHDY and CDR2 is SYVADS.

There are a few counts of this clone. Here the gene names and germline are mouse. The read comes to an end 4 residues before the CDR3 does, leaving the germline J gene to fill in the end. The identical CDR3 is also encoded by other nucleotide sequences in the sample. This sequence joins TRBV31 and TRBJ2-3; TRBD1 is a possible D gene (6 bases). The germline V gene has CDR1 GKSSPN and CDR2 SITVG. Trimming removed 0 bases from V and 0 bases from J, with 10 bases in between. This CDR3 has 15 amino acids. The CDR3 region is CAWSLGGPSAETLYF. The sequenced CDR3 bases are TGTGCCTGGAGTCTAGGGGGACCTAGTGCAGAA.

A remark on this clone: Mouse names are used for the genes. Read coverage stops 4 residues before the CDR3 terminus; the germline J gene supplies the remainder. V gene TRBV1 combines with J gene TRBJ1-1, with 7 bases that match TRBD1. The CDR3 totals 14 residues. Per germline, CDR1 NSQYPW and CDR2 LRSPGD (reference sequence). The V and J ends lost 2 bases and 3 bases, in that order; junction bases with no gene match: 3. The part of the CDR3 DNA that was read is TGCACCTGCAGTGCAAGGGGGCGCGACACA. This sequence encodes CTCSARGRDT. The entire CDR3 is CTCSARGRDTEVFF.

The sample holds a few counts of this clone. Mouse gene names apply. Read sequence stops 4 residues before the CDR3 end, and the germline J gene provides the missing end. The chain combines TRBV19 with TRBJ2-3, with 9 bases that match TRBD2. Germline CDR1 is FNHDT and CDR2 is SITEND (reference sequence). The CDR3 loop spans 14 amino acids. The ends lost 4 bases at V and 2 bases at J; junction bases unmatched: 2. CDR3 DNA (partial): TGTGCCAGCAGTCACTGGGGGGCTGCAGAA. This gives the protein CASSHWGAAE. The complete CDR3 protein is CASSHWGAAETLYF.

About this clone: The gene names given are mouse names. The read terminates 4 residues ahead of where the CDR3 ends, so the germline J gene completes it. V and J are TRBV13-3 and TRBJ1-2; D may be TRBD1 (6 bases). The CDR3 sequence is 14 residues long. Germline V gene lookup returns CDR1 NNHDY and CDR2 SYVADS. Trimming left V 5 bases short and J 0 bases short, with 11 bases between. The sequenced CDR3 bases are TGTGCCAGCAGAGGGACAAGGGCAAACTCC. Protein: CASRGTRANS. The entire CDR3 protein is CASRGTRANSDYTF.

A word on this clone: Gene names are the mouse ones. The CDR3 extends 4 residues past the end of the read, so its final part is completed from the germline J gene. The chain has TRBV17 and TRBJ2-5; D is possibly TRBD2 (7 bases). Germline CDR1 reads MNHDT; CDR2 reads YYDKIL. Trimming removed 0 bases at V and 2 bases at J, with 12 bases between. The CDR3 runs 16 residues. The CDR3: CASSRDPGGFQDTQYF. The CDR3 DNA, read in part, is TGTGCTAGCAGTAGAGATCCGGGGGGCTTCCAAGAC.

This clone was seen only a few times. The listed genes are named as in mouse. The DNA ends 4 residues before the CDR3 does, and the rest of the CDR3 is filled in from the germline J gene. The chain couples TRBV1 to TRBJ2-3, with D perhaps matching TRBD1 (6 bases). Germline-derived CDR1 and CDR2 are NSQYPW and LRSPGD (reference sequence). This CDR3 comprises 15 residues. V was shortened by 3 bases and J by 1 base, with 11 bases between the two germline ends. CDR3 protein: CTCSAHRDGAETLYF. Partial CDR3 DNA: TGCACCTGCAGTGCCCACAGGGATGGTGCAGAA.

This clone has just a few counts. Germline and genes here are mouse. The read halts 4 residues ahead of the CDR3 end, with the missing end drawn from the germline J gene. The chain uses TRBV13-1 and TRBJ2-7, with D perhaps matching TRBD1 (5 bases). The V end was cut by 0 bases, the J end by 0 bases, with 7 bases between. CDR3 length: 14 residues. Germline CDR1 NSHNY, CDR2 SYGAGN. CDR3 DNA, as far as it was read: TGTGCCAGCAGTGATGTCAGGGTCTCCTAT. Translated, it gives CASSDVRVSY. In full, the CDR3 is CASSDVRVSYEQYF.

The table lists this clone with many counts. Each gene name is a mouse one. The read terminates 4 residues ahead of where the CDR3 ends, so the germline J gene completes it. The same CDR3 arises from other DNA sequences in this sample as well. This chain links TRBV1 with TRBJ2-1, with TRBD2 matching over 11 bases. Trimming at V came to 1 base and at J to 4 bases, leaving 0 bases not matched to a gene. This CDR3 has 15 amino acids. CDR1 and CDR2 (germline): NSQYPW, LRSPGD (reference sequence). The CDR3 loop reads CTCSAGTGGYAEQFF. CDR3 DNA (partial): TGCACCTGCAGTGCAGGGACTGGGGGGTATGCT. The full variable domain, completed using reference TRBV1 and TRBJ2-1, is VTLLEQNPRWRLVPRGQAVNLRCILKNSQYPWMSWYQQDLQKQLQWLFTLRSPGDKEVKSLPGADYLATRVTDTELRLQVANMSQGRTLYCTCSAGTGGYAEQFFGPGTRLTVL.